The entry below gives a single TCR beta chain sequence along with its context. Its target is not known. The T cells that were sequenced for TCR beta were CD8+ and CD4+ cells from blood. Random hexamers were used to reverse transcribe about 0.45 to 1 ug of RNA. The immunoSEQ assay covered 54 Vbeta and 13 Jbeta segments for CDR3. TCRdb called the immunoSEQ multiplex PCR reads again in MiXCR, with one record for every CDR3 protein. The sample has more than 95,000 distinct CDR3 sequences, just under 95% seen once. The sample is drawn from a study of CD8 T cells in Susac syndrome. The study, taken as a whole, reports: In its TCR sequencing and HLA analysis, the study acknowledged that the number of individuals was relatively small. In total CD8+ repertoires, roughly 17 Susac-specific public clones were detected, and CD8+ TEMRA repertoires contained roughly five.

From germline, CDR1 is DFQATT and CDR2 SNEGSKA (reference sequence). V was shortened by 1 base and J by 3 bases, with 12 bases between the two germline ends. The CDR3 runs 14 residues. The chain is built from TRBV20-1 and TRBJ1-1; perhaps TRBD1 as D (5 bases). The specimen sequenced was CD8+ T cells from PBMCs. This TCR was sampled from a human donor with Susac syndrome. The chain's CDR3 is CSARGPQGDTEAFF. CDR3 in DNA: TGCAGTGCTAGAGGTCCCCAGGGAGACACTGAAGCTTTCTTT.